The clone carrying this TCR beta chain was counted a few times. What it recognizes is unknown. The germline V gene encodes CDR1 SGDLS and CDR2 YYNGEE. CDR3 length equals 13 residues. V was cut by 3 bases and J by 0 bases, with 7 bases left in between. Assay: immunoSEQ multiplex PCR; the TCRdb copy retains only in-frame clones and omits some. This table holds fewer than 100,000 clones, roughly 92% found once. This entry comes from a study of PD-1 blockade in classical Hodgkin lymphoma. Findings and limits, study-wide: Undefined causes, possibly disease activity or prior therapy, underlie the repertoire differences. When set against healthy donors, newly diagnosed patients were reported to show lower baseline TCR diversity.

Every patient was affected by relapse after autologous stem cell transplantation, while exposure to brentuximab vedotin was not uniform. Best responses included complete response and partial response; otherwise, the best response was progressive disease. The source was peripheral blood mononuclear cells (PBMCs), collected at baseline. This clonotype originated in a human donor with classical Hodgkin lymphoma. The chain recombines TRBV9 with TRBJ2-7; weak D call: TRBD1 (5 bases). Here the CDR3 reads CASSARDSYEQYF. CDR3 in DNA: TGTGCCAGCAGCGCCAGGGACTCCTACGAGCAGTACTTC. Full variable domain (remainder filled in from reference TRBV9 and TRBJ2-7): DSGVTQTPKHLITATGQRVTLRCSPRSGDLSVYWYQQSLDQGLQFLIQYYNGEERAKGNILERFSAQQFPDLHSELNLSSLELGDSALYFCASSARDSYEQYFGPGTRLTVT.